A selection of T cell receptor beta chains follows, all from one sample in a study of cytomegalovirus exposure and HLA in healthy donors. Clones were sequenced by immunoSEQ multiplex PCR, and TCRdb holds only the in-frame ones, with some missing. The table lists tens of thousands of clones, approximately 83% of them singletons. Specimen: PBMCs. These receptors were collected from a female donor in good health and CMV-seronegative. The conserved cysteine and the conserved F or W are not part of the CDR3 here. D genes are given only for firm matches.

TRBJ2-1,NA,TRBV27,ASTQQWGAYNEQF
TRBJ1-4,NA,TRBV2,ASSEGPGYEKLF
TRBJ2-5,TRBD1,TRBV10-3,AISGRQGLETQY
TRBJ1-5,NA,TRBV6-5,ASRRDFNQPQH
TRBJ1-1,NA,TRBV11-3,ASSPHSLRGNSEAF
TRBJ1-5,TRBD1,TRBV11-2,ASSPDRGNQPQH
TRBJ2-2,TRBD2,TRBV7-3,ASSLVRGGPKGGELF
TRBJ1-3,TRBD1,TRBV6-1,ASSAWGTDSGNTIY
TRBJ2-2,NA,TRBV6-4,ASSPSRNTGELF
TRBJ2-7,NA,TRBV12-1,ASRATSGFEDFYEQY
TRBJ1-6,NA,TRBV27,ASNGGGYNSPLH
TRBJ2-7,NA,TRBV6-1,ASSVTTLQGYEQY
TRBJ2-5,NA,TRBV7-6,ASSLGGAPETQY
TRBJ2-3,TRBD2,TRBV6-1,ASGTGGRDTQY
TRBJ2-2,NA,TRBV19,ASRMAGNTGELF
TRBJ1-2,NA,TRBV21-1,ASSNAQHYGYT
TRBJ2-7,TRBD1,TRBV2,ASSTGTGGYEQY
TRBJ1-1,TRBD1,TRBV29-1,SVEETGQARTEAF
NA,NA,TRBV19,ASKETDGSSYEQY
TRBJ1-1,TRBD1,TRBV30,AWLRQGMNTEAF
TRBJ2-1,TRBD2,TRBV5-1,ASSRGAGGGEQF
TRBJ2-7,NA,TRBV15,ATSRDSGTVGSYEQY
TRBJ2-5,TRBD2,TRBV7-2,ASSFGGTSGGGETQY
TRBJ2-7,NA,TRBV4-2,ASSQDRAPSYEQY
TRBJ2-1,TRBD2,TRBV11-2,ASSLTSGRAPEQF
TRBJ2-3,NA,TRBV18,ASSPKRGTDTQY
TRBJ2-3,NA,TRBV7-2,ASSLLLGSTDTQY
TRBJ2-2,TRBD2,TRBV2,ASSRVAGAGELF
NA,TRBD1,TRBV5-1,ASSLPRGQITYEQY
TRBJ2-1,TRBD2,TRBV5-4,ASSPSVAGGLNEQF
TRBJ2-7,TRBD2,TRBV5-6,ASSFPFGSGRGYEQY